The rows below give T cell receptor beta chains drawn from one sample of a study of molecular identifiers for immune sequencing clone quantification. Each CDR3 protein gets one entry after TCRdb re-called the PCR reads with MiXCR. There are 550,000 to 750,000 distinct CDR3 sequences in the sample; 15% to 20% occur only once, and 0.85% lies in the top ten. The material sequenced was naive CD8+ T cells from blood, with Jurkat cell RNA spiked in. These receptors were collected from a human donor in good health. Some libraries in this study had Jurkat cell RNA spiked in. Both conserved end residues are part of each CDR3. Fields, in order: V gene, D gene, clone size, J gene, CDR3 protein, CDR3 DNA. A D gene is named only where the DNA matches it firmly. Clone size is stated in some rows and not others, as once, few, many or a class when expanded.

>TRBV7-3|TRBD2|NA|TRBJ2-1
CASSLTPGGPIDEQFF
TGTGCCAGCAGCTTAACGCCGGGAGGGCCAATCGATGAGCAGTTCTTC
>TRBV20-1|TRBD2|many|TRBJ2-1
CSARTSRRYNEQFF
TGCAGTGCTCGGACTAGCCGCAGATACAATGAGCAGTTCTTC
>TRBV28|NA|many|TRBJ1-4
CASSPFGEKLFF
TGTGCCAGCAGCCCCTTCGGCGAAAAACTGTTTTTT
>TRBV12-3/TRBV12-4|NA|few|TRBJ2-6
CASRGRDRFTSGANVLTF
TGTGCCAGCAGGGGGAGGGACAGGTTTACCTCCGGGGCCAACGTCCTGACTTTC
>TRBV12-3/TRBV12-4|NA|many|TRBJ1-1
CASSPAIKNTEAFF
TGTGCCAGCAGCCCGGCGATTAAGAACACTGAAGCTTTCTTT
>TRBV5-5|NA|many|TRBJ2-6
CASSLQGHHSGANVLTF
TGTGCCAGCAGCCTACAGGGTCACCACTCTGGGGCCAACGTCCTGACTTTC
>TRBV12-3/TRBV12-4|NA|many|TRBJ1-2
CASSLSNPSSNGYTF
TGTGCCAGCAGTTTGTCGAACCCTTCGAGTAATGGCTACACCTTC
>TRBV23-1|TRBD1|NA|TRBJ2-5
CASIVLRKDRQETQCF
TGCGCCAGCATCGTGCTGAGGAAGGACAGGCAAGAGACCCAGTGCTTC
>TRBV27|NA|many|TRBJ2-1
CASSLSGTSYNEQFF
TGTGCCAGCAGCCTCTCGGGGACCTCCTACAATGAGCAGTTCTTC
>TRBV6-5|NA|NA|TRBJ2-7
CASNGVNNAYEQYF
TGTGCCAGTAATGGAGTAAATAATGCCTACGAGCAGTACTTC
>TRBV14|TRBD2|many|TRBJ2-3
CASSPREAVYTDTQYF
TGTGCCAGCAGCCCCCGGGAGGCGGTTTACACAGATACGCAGTATTTT
>TRBV12-3/TRBV12-4|TRBD1|NA|TRBJ2-5
CASSPRTGGEASGAWETQYF
TGTGCCAGCAGTCCGAGGACAGGGGGCGAGGCTAGCGGGGCCTGGGAGACCCAGTACTTC
>TRBV5-5|TRBD2|few|TRBJ2-3
CASSWTSGRATDTQYF
TGTGCCAGCAGCTGGACTAGCGGGAGGGCGACAGATACGCAGTATTTT
>TRBV30|NA|many|TRBJ1-5
CAWSMGVQGNQPQHF
TGTGCCTGGAGTATGGGGGTGCAGGGCAATCAGCCCCAGCATTTT
>TRBV15|NA|many|TRBJ1-1
CATSSIDSNTEAFF
TGTGCCACCAGCAGTATAGATTCTAACACTGAAGCTTTCTTT
>TRBV5-6|TRBD1|NA|TRBJ1-2
CASNVGQGDYGYTF
TGTGCCAGCAACGTGGGACAGGGGGACTATGGCTACACCTTC
>TRBV7-9|TRBD1|many|TRBJ1-1
CASSSGTGVTEAFF
TGTGCCAGCAGCAGCGGGACAGGGGTAACTGAAGCTTTCTTT
>TRBV2|TRBD1|many|TRBJ2-7
CATEKGQGVAQGGQYF
TGTGCCACCGAAAAGGGACAGGGGGTAGCCCAAGGGGGGCAGTACTTC
>TRBV30|NA|NA|TRBJ2-2
CAWRELANTGELFF
TGTGCCTGGAGGGAGCTCGCGAACACCGGGGAGCTGTTTTTT
>TRBV3-1|NA|few|TRBJ2-7
CASSHEGHYYEQYF
TGTGCCAGCAGCCATGAGGGACACTACTACGAGCAGTACTTC
>TRBV7-9|TRBD1|NA|TRBJ2-7
CASMPFRDRVYEQYF
TGTGCCAGCATGCCATTCCGGGACAGGGTCTACGAGCAGTACTTC
>TRBV10-3|NA|many|TRBJ1-1
CAISESVFLNTEAFF
TGTGCCATCAGTGAGTCGGTGTTTTTAAACACTGAAGCTTTCTTT
>TRBV14|TRBD1|NA|TRBJ1-1
CASSQETGASTEAFF
TGTGCCAGCAGCCAAGAAACAGGGGCGTCCACTGAAGCTTTCTTT
>TRBV7-9|NA|many|TRBJ1-1
CASSWDTEGYTEAFF
TGTGCCAGCAGCTGGGACACGGAGGGCTATACTGAAGCTTTCTTT
>TRBV7-6|NA|few|TRBJ1-1
CASSLGTRTEAFF
TGTGCCAGCAGCTTAGGGACAAGAACTGAAGCTTTCTTT
>TRBV11-2|NA|few|TRBJ2-5
CASSSGGGKTQYF
TGTGCCAGCAGCTCCGGTGGGGGAAAGACCCAGTACTTC
>TRBV6-5|NA|NA|TRBJ2-7
CASSYRADSYEQYF
TGTGCCAGCAGTTACCGCGCGGATTCCTACGAGCAGTACTTC
>TRBV25-1|NA|many|TRBJ2-5
CASSSGQETQYF
TGTGCCAGCAGTTCGGGCCAGGAGACCCAGTACTTC
>TRBV6-6|TRBD2|many|TRBJ2-5
CASTTSGGLETQYF
TGTGCCAGCACGACTAGCGGGGGGTTGGAGACCCAGTACTTC
>TRBV19|NA|NA|TRBJ1-2
CASGGVLYGYTF
TGTGCCAGTGGGGGAGTTTTGTATGGCTACACCTTC
>TRBV27|TRBD1|few|TRBJ1-1
CASSLSWTGGLRAFF
TGTGCCAGCAGTTTATCATGGACAGGGGGTCTACGAGCTTTCTTT
>TRBV7-9|NA|NA|TRBJ2-1
CASSLSAPTGYNEQFF
TGTGCCAGCAGCTTATCGGCCCCAACAGGCTACAATGAGCAGTTCTTC
>TRBV19|NA|many|TRBJ1-1
CASSMGSNTEAFF
TGTGCCAGCAGTATGGGATCGAACACTGAAGCTTTCTTT
>TRBV27|TRBD2|many|TRBJ2-7
CASSLGAGVNEQYF
TGTGCCAGCAGTTTGGGTGCGGGAGTCAACGAGCAGTACTTC
>TRBV7-6|NA|NA|TRBJ2-7
CASSSRAGLSYEQYF
TGTGCCAGCAGCTCCCGAGCAGGGCTCTCCTACGAGCAGTACTTC
>TRBV6-1|TRBD1|many|TRBJ1-5
CASMEDPNYRGSNQPQHF
TGTGCCAGCATGGAGGACCCAAACTACAGGGGTAGCAATCAGCCCCAGCATTTT
>TRBV5-6|TRBD2|many|TRBJ2-3
CASSLVSGRAPDTQYF
TGTGCCAGCAGCTTGGTTAGCGGGAGGGCCCCAGATACGCAGTATTTT
>TRBV28|NA|NA|TRBJ1-6
CASSLLPRGNSPLHF
TGTGCCAGCAGTTTATTGCCCAGAGGAAATTCACCCCTCCACTTT
>TRBV12-3/TRBV12-4|TRBD2|many|TRBJ2-3
CASSYSGASTDTQCF
TGTGCCAGCAGTTATAGCGGGGCAAGCACAGATACGCAGTGTTTT
>TRBV20-1|NA|many|TRBJ2-2
CSAQTPNTGELFF
TGCAGTGCTCAGACCCCGAACACCGGGGAGCTGTTTTTT
>TRBV28|TRBD2|many|TRBJ2-3
CASSRTSGTYTDTQYF
TGTGCCAGCAGCCGGACTAGCGGGACGTACACAGATACGCAGTATTTT
>TRBV7-6|NA|many|TRBJ1-1
CASSLSLVGTEAFF
TGTGCCAGCAGCTTATCCCTAGTGGGCACTGAAGCTTTCTTT
>TRBV6-2/TRBV6-3|NA|few|TRBJ2-2
CASSDGTYTSWRGYTGELFF
TGTGCCAGCAGTGACGGGACATATACATCGTGGCGGGGATACACCGGGGAGCTGTTTTTT
>TRBV11-2|TRBD2|NA|TRBJ2-7
CASSLSSGASYEQYF
TGTGCCAGCAGCTTATCCAGCGGGGCCAGCTACGAGCAGTACTTC
>TRBV19|NA|NA|TRBJ2-3
CASSIGGLNTDTQYF
TGTGCCAGTAGTATAGGGGGACTGAACACAGATACGCAGTATTTT
>TRBV5-1|NA|many|TRBJ1-5
CASPEGRGKDFNQPQHF
TGCGCCAGCCCCGAGGGAAGGGGCAAAGACTTCAATCAGCCCCAGCATTTT
>TRBV18|NA|NA|TRBJ2-7
CASSRLETGSYGQYF
TGTGCCAGCTCACGGCTCGAGACGGGTTCCTACGGGCAGTACTTC
>TRBV6-5|NA|NA|TRBJ1-1
CASSYSTRDTMNTEAFF
TGTGCCAGCAGTTACTCGACTCGGGACACGATGAACACTGAAGCTTTCTTT
>TRBV19|NA|few|TRBJ2-7
CASSTSGGHPSYEQYF
TGTGCCAGTAGTACCTCGGGGGGACATCCATCCTACGAGCAGTACTTC
>TRBV29-1|NA|many|TRBJ2-7
CSVEGAETSWEQYF
TGCAGCGTTGAAGGGGCAGAGACCTCGTGGGAGCAGTACTTC
>TRBV27|NA|many|TRBJ1-5
CASSLWQGLQPQHF
TGTGCCAGCAGTTTATGGCAGGGTCTTCAGCCCCAGCATTTT
>TRBV9|NA|many|TRBJ2-5
CASSVSGVVIETQYF
TGTGCCAGCAGCGTTTCGGGGGTCGTGATAGAGACCCAGTACTTC
>TRBV29-1|NA|many|TRBJ1-1
CSAMDGGATEAFF
TGCAGCGCAATGGACGGCGGGGCCACTGAAGCTTTCTTT
>TRBV29-1|TRBD1|many|TRBJ2-2
CSAQGATGELFF
TGCAGCGCCCAGGGGGCAACCGGGGAGCTGTTTTTT